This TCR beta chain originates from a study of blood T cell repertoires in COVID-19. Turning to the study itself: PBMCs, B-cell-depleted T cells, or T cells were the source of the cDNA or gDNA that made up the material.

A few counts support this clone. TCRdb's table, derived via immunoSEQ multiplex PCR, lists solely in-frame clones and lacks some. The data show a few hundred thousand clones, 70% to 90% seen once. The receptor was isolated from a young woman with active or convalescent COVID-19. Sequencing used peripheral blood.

CDR3 in amino acids: CASSQEGPSGGAPTGELFF. CDR3 coding DNA: TGTGCCAGCAGCCAAGAGGGGCCGAGCGGGGGAGCCCCCACCGGGGAGCTGTTTTTT. V gene TRBV4-2 combines with J gene TRBJ2-2; TRBD2 matches 8 bases. Germline V gene lookup returns CDR1 LGHNA and CDR2 YNFKEQ. The CDR3 is 19 residues long. Trimming removed 0 bases from V and 4 bases from J; junction bases left unmatched: 13.